The text below deals with one T cell receptor beta chain. The target of this receptor is not known. The CDR3 goes from the cysteine to the phenylalanine over 16 residues. No coding sequence is recorded. CDR1 and CDR2 are drawn from the germline V gene (reference sequence): DFQATT, SNEGSKA. The data belong to a study of T cells expressing NK-cell markers (TCRdb year 2020). With regard to the full study: In sorted CD3+CD56+NKG2C+, CD3+CD56+NKG2C- and CD3+CD56-NKG2C+ T-cell subsets from several donors, TCR beta-chain repertoires were profiled. Seven of the eight sequenced donors were HCMV-seropositive and one was HCMV-seronegative. The study sequenced eight donors, all healthy volunteers chosen at random: three men and five women. Libraries were sequenced as 2 x 150 bp reads on Illumina HiSeq 2000/2500, MiSeq or NextSeq. The research as a whole found: Whether the expanded NKG2C-expressing T cell clones were specific for HCMV antigens was left unclear. For several donors, the dominant CD3+CD56+NKG2C+ clonotypes were among the top 10 CD8+ clonotypes and accounted for 1.0-7.0% of CD8+ T cells. Those dominant clonotypes were again the most abundant among CD3+CD56-NKG2C+ cells in a few donors, at about 28.3-65%.

A commercial ELISA kit detecting HCMV-specific IgG in serum was used to determine HCMV serostatus. Peripheral blood mononuclear cells were isolated from blood by Ficoll density gradient centrifugation. The instrument was an Illumina HiSeq 2000. TCR beta cDNA libraries were made by 5'RACE template switching that added a universal primer site and unique molecular identifiers. cDNA synthesis was primed from the TCR beta constant segment and was followed by two successive PCR amplification steps. As for how the authors treated the data: MIGEC was used to demultiplex reads and group the reads by UMI, and MiTCR was used to assemble and quantify clonotypes. To remove erroneous sequences, TCR cDNA sequences were retained only when supported by two or more reads. The tcR package was used for downstream repertoire analysis, with clonotypes matched between fractions based on CDR3 nucleotide sequence plus V segment. VDJmatch was used to annotate antigen specificity against VDJdb, with one amino acid substitution in CDR3 allowed. The reads underwent TCRdb reprocessing, giving one record for each CDR3 protein sequence and no DNA. The V and J calls were determined by TCRdb, not by the authors. The sample table includes some 110,000 distinct CDR3 sequences. 15% to 20% of the sample is held by the ten biggest clonotypes.

The sequenced material came from blood T cells: a sorted CD56 or NKG2C T cell subset, CD4+ or CD8+ T cells, or bulk PBMC T cells (not recorded which). This TCR derives from a woman aged 18-70 years in good health. Recombination linked TRBV20-1 to TRBJ2-1. The CDR3 region has the sequence CSARDRQRASSNEQFF.